This TCR beta chain was recovered during a study of response to subunit inactivated influenza vaccine. Findings and limits, study-wide: Authors suggested that a seasonal influenza vaccination recruits few new T cells each time.

V was cut by 6 bases and J by 10 bases, with 9 bases left in between. The CDR3 length is 11 residues. As concerns this clonotype: The target antigen is unknown.

One entry per CDR3 protein results from TCRdb running MiXCR on the RT-PCR reads. Altogether a few hundred thousand distinct CDR3 sequences are present, around 13% being singletons, with the ten largest covering 11%. The chain carries TRBV12-3 or TRBV12-4 and TRBJ2-2; no definite D call. The sequence was collected from a man in his fifties who received an inactivated influenza vaccine. The sample in question was PBMCs from blood, obtained 12 days after vaccination. The CDR3 protein is CASSQGEELFF. The DNA of the CDR3 is TGTGCCAGCAGCCAAGGAGAGGAGCTGTTTTTT.